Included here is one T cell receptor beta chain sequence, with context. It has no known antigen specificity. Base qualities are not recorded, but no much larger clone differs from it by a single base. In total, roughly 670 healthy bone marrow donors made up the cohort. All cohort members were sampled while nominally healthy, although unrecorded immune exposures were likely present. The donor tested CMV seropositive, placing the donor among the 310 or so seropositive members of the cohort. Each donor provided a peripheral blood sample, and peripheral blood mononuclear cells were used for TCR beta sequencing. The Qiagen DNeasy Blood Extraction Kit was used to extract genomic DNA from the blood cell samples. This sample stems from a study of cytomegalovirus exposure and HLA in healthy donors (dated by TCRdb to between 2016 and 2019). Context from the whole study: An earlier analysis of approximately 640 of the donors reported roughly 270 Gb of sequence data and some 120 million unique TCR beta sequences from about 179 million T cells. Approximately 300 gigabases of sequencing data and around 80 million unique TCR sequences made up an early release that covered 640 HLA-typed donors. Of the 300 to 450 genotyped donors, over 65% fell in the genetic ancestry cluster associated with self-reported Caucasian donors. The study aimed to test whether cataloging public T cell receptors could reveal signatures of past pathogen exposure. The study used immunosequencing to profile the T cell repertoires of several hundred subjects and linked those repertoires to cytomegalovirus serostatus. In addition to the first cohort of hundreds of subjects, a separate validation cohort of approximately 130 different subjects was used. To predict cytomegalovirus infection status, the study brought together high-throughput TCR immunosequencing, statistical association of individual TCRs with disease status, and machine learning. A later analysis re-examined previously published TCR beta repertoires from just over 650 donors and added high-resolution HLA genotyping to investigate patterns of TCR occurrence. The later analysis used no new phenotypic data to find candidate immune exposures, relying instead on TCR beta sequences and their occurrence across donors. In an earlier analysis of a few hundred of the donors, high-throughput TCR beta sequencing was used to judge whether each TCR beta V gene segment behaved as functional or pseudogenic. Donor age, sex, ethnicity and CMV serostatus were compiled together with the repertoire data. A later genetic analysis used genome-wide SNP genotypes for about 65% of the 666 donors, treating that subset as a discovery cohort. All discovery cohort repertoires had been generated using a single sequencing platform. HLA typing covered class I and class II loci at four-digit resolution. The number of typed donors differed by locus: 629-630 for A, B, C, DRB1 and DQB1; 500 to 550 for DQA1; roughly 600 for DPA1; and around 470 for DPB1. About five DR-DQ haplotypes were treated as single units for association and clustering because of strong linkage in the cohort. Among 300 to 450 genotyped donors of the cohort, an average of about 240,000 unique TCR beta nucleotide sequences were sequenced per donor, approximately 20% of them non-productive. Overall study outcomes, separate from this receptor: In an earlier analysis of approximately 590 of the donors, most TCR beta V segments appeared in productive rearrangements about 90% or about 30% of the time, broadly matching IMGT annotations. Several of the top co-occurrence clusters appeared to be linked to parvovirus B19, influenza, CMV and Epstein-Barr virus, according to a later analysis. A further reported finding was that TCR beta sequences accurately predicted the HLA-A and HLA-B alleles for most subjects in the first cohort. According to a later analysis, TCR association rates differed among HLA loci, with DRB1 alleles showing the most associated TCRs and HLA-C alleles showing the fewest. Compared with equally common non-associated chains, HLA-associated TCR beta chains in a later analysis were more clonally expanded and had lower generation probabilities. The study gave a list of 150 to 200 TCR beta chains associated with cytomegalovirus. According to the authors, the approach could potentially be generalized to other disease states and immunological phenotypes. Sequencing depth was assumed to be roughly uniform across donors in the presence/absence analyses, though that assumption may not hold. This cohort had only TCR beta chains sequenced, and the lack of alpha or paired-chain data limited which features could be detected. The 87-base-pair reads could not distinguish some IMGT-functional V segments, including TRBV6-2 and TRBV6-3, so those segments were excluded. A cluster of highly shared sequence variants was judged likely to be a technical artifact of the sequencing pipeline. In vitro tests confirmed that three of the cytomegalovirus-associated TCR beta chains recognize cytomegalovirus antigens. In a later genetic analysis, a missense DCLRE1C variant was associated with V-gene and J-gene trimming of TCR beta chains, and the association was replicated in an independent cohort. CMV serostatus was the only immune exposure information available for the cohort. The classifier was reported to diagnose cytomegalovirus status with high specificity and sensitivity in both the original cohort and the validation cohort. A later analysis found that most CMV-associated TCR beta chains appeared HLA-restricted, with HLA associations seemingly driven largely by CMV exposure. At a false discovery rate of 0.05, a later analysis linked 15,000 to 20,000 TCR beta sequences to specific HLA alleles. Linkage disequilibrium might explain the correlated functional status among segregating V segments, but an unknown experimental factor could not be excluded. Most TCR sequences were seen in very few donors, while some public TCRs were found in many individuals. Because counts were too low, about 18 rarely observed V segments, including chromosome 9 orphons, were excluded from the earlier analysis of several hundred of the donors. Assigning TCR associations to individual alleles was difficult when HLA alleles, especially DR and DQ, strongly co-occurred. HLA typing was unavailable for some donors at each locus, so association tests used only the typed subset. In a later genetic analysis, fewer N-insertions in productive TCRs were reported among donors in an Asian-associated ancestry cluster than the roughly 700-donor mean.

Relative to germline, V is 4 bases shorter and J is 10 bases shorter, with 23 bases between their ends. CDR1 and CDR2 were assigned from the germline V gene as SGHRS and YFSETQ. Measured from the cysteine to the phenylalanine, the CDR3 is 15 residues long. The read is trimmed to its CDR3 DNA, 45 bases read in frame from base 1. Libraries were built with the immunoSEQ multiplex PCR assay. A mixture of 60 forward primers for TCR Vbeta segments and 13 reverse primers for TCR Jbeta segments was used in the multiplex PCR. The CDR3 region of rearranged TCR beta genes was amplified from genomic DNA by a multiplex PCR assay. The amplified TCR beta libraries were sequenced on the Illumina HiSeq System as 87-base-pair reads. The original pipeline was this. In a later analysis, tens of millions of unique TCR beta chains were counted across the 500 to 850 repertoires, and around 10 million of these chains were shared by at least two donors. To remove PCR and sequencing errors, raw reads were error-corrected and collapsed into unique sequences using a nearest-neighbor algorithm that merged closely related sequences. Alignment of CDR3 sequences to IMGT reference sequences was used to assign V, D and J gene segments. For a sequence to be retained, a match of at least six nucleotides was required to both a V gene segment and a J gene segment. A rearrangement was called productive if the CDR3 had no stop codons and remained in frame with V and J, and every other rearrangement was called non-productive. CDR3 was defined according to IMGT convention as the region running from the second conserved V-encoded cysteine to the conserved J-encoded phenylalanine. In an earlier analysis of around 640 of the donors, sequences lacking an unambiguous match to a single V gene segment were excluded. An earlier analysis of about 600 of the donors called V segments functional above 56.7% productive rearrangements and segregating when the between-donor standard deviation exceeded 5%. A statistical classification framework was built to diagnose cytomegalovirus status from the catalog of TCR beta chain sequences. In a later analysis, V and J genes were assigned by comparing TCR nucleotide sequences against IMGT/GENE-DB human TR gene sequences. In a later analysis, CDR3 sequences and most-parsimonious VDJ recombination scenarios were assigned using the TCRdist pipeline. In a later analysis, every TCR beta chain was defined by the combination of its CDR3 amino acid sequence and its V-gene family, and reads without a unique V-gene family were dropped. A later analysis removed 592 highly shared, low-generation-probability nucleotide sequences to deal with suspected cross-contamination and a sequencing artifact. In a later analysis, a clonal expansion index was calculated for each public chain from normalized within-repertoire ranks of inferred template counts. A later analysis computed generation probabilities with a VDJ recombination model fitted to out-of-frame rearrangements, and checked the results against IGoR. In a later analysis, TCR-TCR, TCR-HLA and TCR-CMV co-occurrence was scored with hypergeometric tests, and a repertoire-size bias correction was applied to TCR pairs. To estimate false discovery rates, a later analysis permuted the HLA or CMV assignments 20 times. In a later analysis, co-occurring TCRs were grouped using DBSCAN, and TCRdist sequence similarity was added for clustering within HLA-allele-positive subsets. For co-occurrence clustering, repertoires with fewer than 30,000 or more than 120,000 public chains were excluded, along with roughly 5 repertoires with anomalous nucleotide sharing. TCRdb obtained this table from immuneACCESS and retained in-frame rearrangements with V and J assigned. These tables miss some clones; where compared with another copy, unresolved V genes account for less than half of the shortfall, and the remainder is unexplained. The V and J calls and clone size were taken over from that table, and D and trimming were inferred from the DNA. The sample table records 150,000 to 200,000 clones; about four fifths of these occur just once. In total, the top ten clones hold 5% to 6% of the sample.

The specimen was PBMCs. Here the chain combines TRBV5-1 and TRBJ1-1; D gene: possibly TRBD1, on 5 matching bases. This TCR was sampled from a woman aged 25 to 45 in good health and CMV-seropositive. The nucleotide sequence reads TGCGCCAGCAGCCCCATTAGCGCGTCGGGGGTCGTAGCTTTCTTT. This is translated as CASSPISASGVVAFF.